This T cell receptor beta chain was captured by sequencing in a study of follicular helper T cells after annual influenza vaccination. The time point: 2015-2016 season, 7 days after influenza vaccination. Before and after seasonal inactivated influenza vaccination, adults gave blood for sorting CD4 subsets for sequencing. Non-naive CD4+CXCR5+PD-1+ cTfh were sorted into ICOS+CD38+ and ICOS-CD38- fractions. This clone was detected once. Its antigen is as yet unknown. Sequenced by immunoSEQ multiplex PCR; TCRdb stores in-frame clones only, minus some. Of some 10,000 clones in the sample, roughly 80% were seen once. General study results and limits: ICOS+CD38+ cTfh clonality tracked population frequency, and its change tracked circulating plasmablast change.

V lost 0 bases and J lost 8; bases outside the gene matches: 6. CDR1 and CDR2 (germline): SGHAT, FQNNGV. The CDR3 spans 15 residues. The material was CXCR5+ CD38- circulating T follicular helper cells from blood, obtained 7 days after influenza vaccination. The subset here: circulating Tfh, non-naive CD4+CXCR5+PD-1+ (ICOS+CD38+ or ICOS-CD38-). This chain uses TRBV11-2 with TRBJ1-2; TRBD1 aligns across 10 bases. The sequence was obtained from an adult who received the influenza vaccine. CDR3 amino acids: CASSLDRQGAGGYTF. CDR3 nucleotide sequence: TGTGCCAGCAGCTTAGATCGACAGGGGGCAGGAGGCTACACCTTC.